What follows are 8 T cell receptor beta chains derived from one specimen sequenced in a study of early T cells in non-severe SARS-CoV-2 infection. TCRdb independently ran MiXCR on the 5' RACE reads; one entry per CDR3 protein. The sample yields 70,000 or so distinct CDR3 sequences, 12% seen once. The sample taken for sequencing was whole blood. The receptors were gathered from an adult who was a healthcare worker with PCR-confirmed SARS-CoV-2 infection or an uninfected control (not recorded which).

The J gene is TRBJ1-5, the V gene TRBV6-6; no definite D call. Germline-derived CDR1 and CDR2 are MNHNY and SVGAGI (reference sequence). This CDR3 has 14 amino acids. V was pared by 2 bases and J by 7 bases, with 12 bases between. The CDR3 DNA sequence: TGTGCCAGCAGTTACAGCACAGTCCGACAGCCCCAGCATTTT. It specifies CASSYSTVRQPQHF.

This clonotype was recorded a few times. One end of the junction fails to match germline, which may point to a read error. This chain links TRBV7-7 with TRBJ2-7; no clear D gene. CDR3 length equals 13 residues. CDR1 and CDR2 from the germline V gene are SSHAT and FNYEAQ (reference sequence). DNA of the CDR3: TGTGCTAGCAGCCGTGACGGAGCCTACGAGCAGTACTTC. Translated: CASSRDGAYEQYF.

This clonotype was observed at least ten times. The CDR3 region has the DNA TGCGCCAGCAGCCAGGGGCGGACCAGTAATTCACCCCTCCACTTT. Protein: CASSQGRTSNSPLHF. The chain has TRBV4-3 and TRBJ1-6, with D maybe TRBD1 (5 bases). V lost 3 bases and J lost 6, with 12 bases in between. The germline V gene has CDR1 LGHNA and CDR2 YSLEER. The CDR3 sequence is 15 residues long.

This chain uses TRBV30 with TRBJ1-6; D ambiguous. There are 15 residues in the CDR3. Germline assignment: CDR1 GTSNPN and CDR2 SVGIG (reference sequence). The ends were cut back, 2 bases at V and 0 bases at J, with 8 bases in the middle. This CDR3 is CAWSPRGSYNSPLHF. As DNA, the CDR3 is TGTGCCTGGAGTCCCCGGGGCTCCTATAATTCACCCCTCCACTTT.

This clonotype was recorded a few times. The genes are TRBV4-3 and TRBJ1-2; 8 bases are a match to TRBD1. Trimming took 1 base from V and 6 from J; bases not matched to a gene: 4. The CDR3 extends over 14 amino acids. Per germline, CDR1 LGHNA and CDR2 YSLEER. CDR3 nucleotide sequence: TGCGCCAGCAGCCAAGCCGGCAGGGGGCATGGCTACACCTTC. It is translated as CASSQAGRGHGYTF.

This clonotype was seen at least ten times. The V gene is TRBV9, the J gene TRBJ1-4, with TRBD1 matching 8 bases. V trimming: 0 bases; J trimming: 5 bases; junction bases outside the gene matches: 3. Per germline, CDR1 SGDLS and CDR2 YYNGEE. The CDR3 extends over 15 amino acids. The CDR3 nucleotides read TGTGCCAGCAGCGTAGGGACAGGGACGAATGAAAAACTGTTTTTT. It is translated as CASSVGTGTNEKLFF.

This chain uses TRBV12-5 with TRBJ2-7, with D maybe TRBD2 (6 bases). From germline, CDR1 is LGHNT and CDR2 FRNRAP. The CDR3 is 17 amino acids. The V end was cut by 2 bases, the J end by 0 bases, with 17 bases between. Here the CDR3 reads CASGLPRGGASSYEQYF. The CDR3 nucleotides read TGTGCTAGTGGTTTGCCACGTGGCGGGGCGAGCTCCTACGAGCAGTACTTC.

The sample holds one count of this clonotype. This chain uses TRBV2 with TRBJ1-1, with TRBD1 matching over 7 bases. The CDR3 is 15 residues long. Germline values: CDR1 SNHLY, CDR2 FYNNEI. V gave up 5 bases and J gave up 1 base; unmatched junction bases: 7. The CDR3 region has the DNA TGTGCCAGCAGTAGGGGGCAGGTGTCGAACACTGAAGCTTTCTTT. Its protein is CASSRGQVSNTEAFF.